These 13 T cell receptor beta chains share one sample of origin, sequenced in a study of beta chain features in type 1 diabetes. The authors reverse transcribed all of the isolated RNA, so sequencing captured expressed TCRB transcripts. Sequenced by immunoSEQ multiplex PCR; TCRdb stores in-frame clones only, minus some. The table has about 260,000 clones, 55% to 70% seen once. The specimen sequenced was naive CD4+ T cells from blood. The receptors derive from a man aged 25 to 40 in good health.

V usage is TRBV30 and J usage is TRBJ2-5; no clear D gene. In germline, CDR1 is GTSNPN, CDR2 SVGIG (reference sequence). The CDR3 runs to 14 residues. Between the trimmed V and J ends, which lost 2 bases and 1 base, there was a span of 11 bases. The DNA for the CDR3 is TGTGCCTGGAGTAGGTTGAGTATCCAAGAGACCCAGTACTTC. Translated, it gives CAWSRLSIQETQYF. The full variable domain, completed using reference TRBV30 and TRBJ2-5, is SQTIHQWPATLVQPVGSPLSLECTVEGTSNPNLYWYRQAAGRGLQLLFYSVGIGQISSEVPQNLSASRPQDRQFILSSKKLLLSDSGFYLCAWSRLSIQETQYFGPGTRLLVL.

The rearrangement joins TRBV30 to TRBJ2-7; TRBD1 agrees at 8 bases. Trimming took 3 bases from V and 2 from J; bases not matched to a gene: 9. CDR1 is GTSNPN, CDR2 SVGIG, per germline (reference sequence). CDR3 length: 15 residues. For the CDR3, the DNA is TGTGCCTGGAGCCCTGGGCAGGGGGCCGCCTACGAGCAGTACTTC. Encoded protein: CAWSPGQGAAYEQYF.

This clone was picked up one time. The chain recombines TRBV7-8 with TRBJ2-1, with 11 bases lining up with TRBD2. This CDR3 contains 15 residues. V shed 6 bases, J shed 7 bases, and the junction held 8 bases outside the gene matches. From germline, CDR1 is SGHVS and CDR2 FQNEAQ. CDR3 sequence reads: CASRILAGARNEQFF. CDR3 sequence (DNA): TGTGCCAGCAGGATACTAGCGGGAGCGAGGAATGAGCAGTTCTTC.

The chain links TRBV7-9 to TRBJ2-1; 7 positions match TRBD2. The CDR3 length is 11 residues. The V segment lost 5 bases and the J segment 10 bases; nucleotides outside the gene matches: 2. Germline CDR1 is SEHNR and CDR2 is FQNEAQ (reference sequence). In nucleotides, the CDR3 is TGTGCCAGCAGCGCGGGAGCGGAGCAGTTCTTC. Its protein product is CASSAGAEQFF.

The rearrangement uses TRBV29-1 and TRBJ2-1; D might be TRBD1 or TRBD2, each matching 6 bases. Germline V CDR1 and CDR2: SQVTM, ANQGSEA. V was pared by 4 bases and J by 6 bases, with 7 bases between. The CDR3 loop spans 11 amino acids. As DNA, the CDR3 is TGCAGCGTTGGGGGGGCCAATGAGCAGTTCTTC. Residues: CSVGGANEQFF.

The table lists this clone with a few counts. The chain uses TRBV30 and TRBJ2-1, with TRBD2 matching over 8 bases. V trimming: 0 bases; J trimming: 5 bases; junction bases outside the gene matches: 12. Germline V lookup: CDR1 GTSNPN, CDR2 SVGIG (reference sequence). The CDR3 loop spans 17 amino acids. This chain's CDR3 is CAWSVELAAAPNNEQFF. In nucleotides, the CDR3 is TGTGCCTGGAGTGTAGAACTAGCGGCGGCCCCCAACAATGAGCAGTTCTTC.

The chain joins TRBV2 to TRBJ2-5; D ambiguous. Trimming left V 4 bases short and J 5 bases short, with 8 bases between. CDR3 length: 12 residues. The germline V gene encodes CDR1 SNHLY and CDR2 FYNNEI. The CDR3 region is CASSVHRETQYF. The CDR3 DNA reads TGTGCCAGCAGTGTTCACCGGGAGACCCAGTACTTC. The whole variable domain, remainder taken from reference TRBV2 and TRBJ2-5, is EPEVTQTPSHQVTQMGQEVILRCVPISNHLYFYWYRQILGQKVEFLVSFYNNEISEKSEIFDDQFSVERPDGSNFTLKIRSTKLEDSAMYFCASSVHRETQYFGPGTRLLVL.

The rearrangement joins TRBV27 to TRBJ1-5, with D maybe TRBD1 (6 bases). The CDR3 spans 14 residues. Trimming shortened V by 5 bases and J by 3 bases, and 11 bases separated the two germline ends. The germline V gene encodes CDR1 MNHEY and CDR2 SMNVEV (reference sequence). This CDR3 reads CASSPRDNNQPQHF. The CDR3 nucleotides read TGTGCCAGCAGTCCCCGGGACAACAATCAGCCCCAGCATTTT.

CDR3 sequence: CAWSVGLAADTQYF. The CDR3 nucleotides read TGTGCCTGGAGTGTAGGGCTAGCGGCAGATACGCAGTATTTT. The V and J genes are TRBV30 and TRBJ2-3; TRBD2 aligns across 7 bases. Germline-derived CDR1 and CDR2 are GTSNPN and SVGIG (reference sequence). CDR3 size: 14 residues. The trim removed 0 bases at V and 4 bases at J, leaving 4 bases unmatched.

This clone was counted once. The chain recombines TRBV9 with TRBJ2-1; 10 bases map to TRBD2. V lost 0 bases to trimming and J lost 12 bases; unmatched junction nucleotides: 3. Germline-derived CDR1 and CDR2 are SGDLS and YYNGEE. The CDR3 has 13 amino acids. In nucleotides, the CDR3 is TGTGCCAGCAGCGTAGATAGCGGGAGGTGGCAGTTCTTC. Amino acids: CASSVDSGRWQFF.

The rearrangement uses TRBV9 and TRBJ2-1; 11 nucleotides match TRBD2. Germline loops: CDR1 SGDLS, CDR2 YYNGEE. The CDR3 is made up of 14 amino acids. V was pared by 3 bases and J by 10 bases, with 6 bases of the junction left unmatched. In DNA form, the CDR3 reads TGTGCCAGCAGCGAGGGACTAGCGGTGGGGGAGCAGTTCTTC. Its protein is CASSEGLAVGEQFF.

The chain employs TRBV15 and TRBJ2-5; unclear D gene. This CDR3 is built from 13 residues. In germline, CDR1 is LNHNV, CDR2 YYDKDF (reference sequence). V lost 3 bases and J lost 0, with 5 bases in between. Written as DNA, the CDR3 is TGTGCCACCAGCAGGGCCCACCAAGAGACCCAGTACTTC. It encodes CATSRAHQETQYF.

The rearrangement links TRBV18 to TRBJ2-7, with D perhaps assigned TRBD1 or TRBD2 (6 bases each). Trimming shortened V by 3 bases and J by 7 bases, and 13 bases separated the two germline ends. The CDR3 length is 13 residues. Germline assignment: CDR1 KGHSH and CDR2 LQKENI. The CDR3 bases are TGTGCCAGCTCACCCCTGACAGGAGGGGAGCAGTACTTC. This translates into CASSPLTGGEQYF.